This T cell receptor (beta chain) was obtained from a study of T cell changes during pregnancy in multiple sclerosis. TCRdb's copy holds only in-frame clones and misses some; the assay was immunoSEQ multiplex PCR. The sample carries about 100,000 clones, just over 90% recorded once. CDR3 length: 15 amino acids. V was shortened by 1 base and J by 3 bases, with 10 bases between the two germline ends. CDR1 and CDR2 (germline): SGHTA, FQGTGA. The material sequenced was peripheral blood, taken in the second trimester of pregnancy. This receptor was obtained from a female donor with multiple sclerosis, enrolled in a pregnancy study. The chain combines TRBV7-3 with TRBJ2-1; tentatively, D is TRBD1 (5 bases). For the CDR3, the DNA is TGTGCCAGCAGCTTAAATCGTGACAGCTACAATGAGCAGTTCTTC. Translated: CASSLNRDSYNEQFF.